The sequence of this T cell receptor (beta chain) was determined in a study of blood T cell repertoires in COVID-19. Study as a whole: Acute-phase and convalescent COVID-19 samples originated in the United States, Italy and Spain. Nucleic acid was either cDNA or gDNA, and it came from T cells, B-cell-depleted T cells, or PBMCs.

Per the original data handling: Nucleated cell counts were estimated from reference gene primer amplification. Profiling relied on immunoSEQ multiplex PCR, and the TCRdb table lists in-frame clones only, not all of them. That table supplies the V and J calls and clone size; D and trimming were determined from the DNA. Altogether approximately 81,000 clones are present, roughly four fifths being singletons, with the ten largest covering 7.4%. The sample holds a few counts of this clone. The CDR3 length is 17 residues. The chain is built from TRBV21-1 and TRBJ1-5; the D call of TRBD1 is as the table states it, not checked on the DNA. TRBV21-1 is designated a pseudogene. The source of this sequence is a human donor in a cohort sampled during active COVID-19. Specimen: peripheral blood. CDR3 sequence: CASSTNRGRERNQPQHF. In nucleotides, the CDR3 is TGTGCCAGCAGCACCAACAGGGGGCGCGAGCGAAATCAGCCCCAGCATTTT.